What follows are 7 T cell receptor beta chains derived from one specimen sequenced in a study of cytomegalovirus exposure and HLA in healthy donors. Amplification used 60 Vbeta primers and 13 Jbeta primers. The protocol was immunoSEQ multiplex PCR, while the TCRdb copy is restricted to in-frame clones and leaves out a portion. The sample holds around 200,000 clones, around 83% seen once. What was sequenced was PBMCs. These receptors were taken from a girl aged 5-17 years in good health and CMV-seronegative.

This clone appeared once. The CDR3 here is CASTKSRGSYEQYF. CDR3 sequence (DNA): TGTGCCAGCACAAAATCACGGGGGTCCTACGAGCAGTACTTC. The genes are TRBV11-2 and TRBJ2-7, with D possibly being TRBD2 (6 bases). The CDR3 is made up of 14 amino acids. Per germline, CDR1 SGHAT and CDR2 FQNNGV. V lost 7 bases and J 1 base, leaving 14 bases between the germline ends.

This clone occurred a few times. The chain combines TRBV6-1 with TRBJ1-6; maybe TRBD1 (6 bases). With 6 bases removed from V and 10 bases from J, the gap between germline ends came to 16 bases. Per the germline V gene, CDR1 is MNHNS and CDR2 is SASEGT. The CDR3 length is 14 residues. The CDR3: CASSRKTRGSPLHF. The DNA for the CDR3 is TGTGCCAGCAGCCGGAAAACCAGGGGCTCACCCCTCCACTTT.

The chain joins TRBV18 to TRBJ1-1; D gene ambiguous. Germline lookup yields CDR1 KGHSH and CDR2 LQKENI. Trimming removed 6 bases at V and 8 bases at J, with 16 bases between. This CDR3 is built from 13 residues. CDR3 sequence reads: CASSPSYTVEAFF. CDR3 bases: TGTGCCAGCTCCCCCTCATATACGGTGGAAGCTTTCTTT.

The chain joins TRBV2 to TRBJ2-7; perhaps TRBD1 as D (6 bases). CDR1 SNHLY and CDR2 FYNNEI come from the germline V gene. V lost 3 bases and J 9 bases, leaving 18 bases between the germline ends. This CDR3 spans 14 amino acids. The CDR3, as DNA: TGTGCCAGCAGTGATCGGACAGCCGCTTCCGTGCAGTACTTC. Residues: CASSDRTAASVQYF.

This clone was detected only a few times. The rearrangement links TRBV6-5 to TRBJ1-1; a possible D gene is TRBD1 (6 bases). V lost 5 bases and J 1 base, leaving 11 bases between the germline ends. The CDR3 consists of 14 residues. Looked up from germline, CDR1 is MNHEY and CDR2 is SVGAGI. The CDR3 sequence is CASSQEQGNTEAFF. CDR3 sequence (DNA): TGTGCCAGCAGTCAGGAACAGGGGAACACTGAAGCTTTCTTT.

This chain's CDR3 is CASSSRDRVAEQYF. CDR3 bases: TGTGCCAGCAGCAGCCGGGACAGGGTAGCCGAGCAGTACTTC. V and J are TRBV6-6 and TRBJ2-7; 9 bases align to TRBD1. With V trimmed by 6 bases and J by 6 bases, 9 bases remained unmatched. The CDR3 contains 14 residues. Germline assignment: CDR1 MNHNY and CDR2 SVGAGI (reference sequence).

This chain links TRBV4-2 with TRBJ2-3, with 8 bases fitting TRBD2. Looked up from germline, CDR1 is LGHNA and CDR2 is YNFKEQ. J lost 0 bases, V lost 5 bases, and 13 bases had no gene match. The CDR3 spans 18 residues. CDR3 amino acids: CASSSGTGGATSTDTQYF. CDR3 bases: TGTGCCAGCAGCTCGGGGACGGGGGGGGCCACTAGCACAGATACGCAGTATTTT.